This T cell receptor beta chain was documented in a study of persistence of HIV-infected CD4 T cells. The immunoSEQ assay was version 4, run in survey mode. TCRdb keeps only in-frame clones here, not all; method: immunoSEQ multiplex PCR. This table has approximately 44,000 clones, roughly 90% appearing once. Cells were stimulated nonspecifically with anti-CD3/anti-CD28 magnetic beads. Responding CD4+ T cells were sorted by upregulation of both CD40 ligand and CD69. About this clone itself: What it recognizes is unknown.

Between the trimmed V and J ends, which lost 5 bases and 5 bases, there was a span of 15 bases. The CDR3 length is 15 residues. Germline V gives CDR1 SEHNR, CDR2 FQNEAQ (reference sequence). The receptor was isolated from an adult man with HIV who was CMV-seropositive. The genes are TRBV7-9 and TRBJ2-2; either TRBD1 or TRBD2 may fit D (5 bases each). The sample in question was CD4+ T cells sorted from PBMCs after roughly 20-hour stimulation, obtained from a patient who received antiretroviral therapy. In DNA, the CDR3 is TGTGCCAGCAGCATTGGAATTGGGGGAACCGGGGAGCTGTTTTTT. This encodes CASSIGIGGTGELFF.